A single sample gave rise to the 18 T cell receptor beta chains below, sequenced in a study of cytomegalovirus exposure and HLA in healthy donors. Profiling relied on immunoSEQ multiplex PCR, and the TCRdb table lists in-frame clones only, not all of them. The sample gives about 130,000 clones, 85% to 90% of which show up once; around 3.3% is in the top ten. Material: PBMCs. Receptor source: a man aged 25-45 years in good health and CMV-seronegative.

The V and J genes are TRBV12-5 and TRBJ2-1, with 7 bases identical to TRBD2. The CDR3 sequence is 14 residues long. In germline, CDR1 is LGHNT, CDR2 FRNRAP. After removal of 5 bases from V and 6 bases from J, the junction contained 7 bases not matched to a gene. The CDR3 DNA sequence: TGTGCTAGTGGTCCCTCCGGACTAGTCAATGAGCAGTTCTTC. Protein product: CASGPSGLVNEQFF.

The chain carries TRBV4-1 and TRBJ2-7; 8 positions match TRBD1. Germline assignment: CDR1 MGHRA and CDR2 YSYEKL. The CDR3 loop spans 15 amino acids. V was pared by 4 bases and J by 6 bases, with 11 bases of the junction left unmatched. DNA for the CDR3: TGCGCCAGCAGCCCCGTTGGGCAGGGGGCAAGCGAGCAGTACTTC. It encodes CASSPVGQGASEQYF.

CDR3 bases: TGTGCCAGCAGTTTAGCGGATGGTCAGCCCCAGCATTTT. Its translation: CASSLADGQPQHF. This chain connects TRBV27 to TRBJ1-5; no definite D call. Trimming pared 2 bases from V and 6 bases from J, leaving 8 bases between. Looked up from germline, CDR1 is MNHEY and CDR2 is SMNVEV (reference sequence). This CDR3 region has 13 residues.

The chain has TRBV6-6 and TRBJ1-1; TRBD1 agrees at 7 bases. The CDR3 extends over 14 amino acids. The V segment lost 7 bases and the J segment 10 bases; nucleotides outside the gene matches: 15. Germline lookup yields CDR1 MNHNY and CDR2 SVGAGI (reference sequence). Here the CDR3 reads CASTLRDGDRGAFF. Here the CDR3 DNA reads TGTGCCAGCACCCTGAGGGATGGGGACAGAGGAGCTTTCTTT.

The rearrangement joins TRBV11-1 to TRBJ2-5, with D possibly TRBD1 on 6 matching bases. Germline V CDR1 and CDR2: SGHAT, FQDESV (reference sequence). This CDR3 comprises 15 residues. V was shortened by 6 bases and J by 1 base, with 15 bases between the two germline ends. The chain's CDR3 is CASSQGTGIQETQYF. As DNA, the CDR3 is TGTGCCAGCAGTCAGGGGACCGGGATCCAAGAGACCCAGTACTTC.

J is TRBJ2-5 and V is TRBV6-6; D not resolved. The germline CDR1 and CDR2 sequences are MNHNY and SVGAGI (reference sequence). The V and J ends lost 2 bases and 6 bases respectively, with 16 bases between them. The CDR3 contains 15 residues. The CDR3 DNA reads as TGTGCCAGCAGTTACACCTTACTCACGTCGAAGACCCAGTACTTC. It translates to CASSYTLLTSKTQYF.

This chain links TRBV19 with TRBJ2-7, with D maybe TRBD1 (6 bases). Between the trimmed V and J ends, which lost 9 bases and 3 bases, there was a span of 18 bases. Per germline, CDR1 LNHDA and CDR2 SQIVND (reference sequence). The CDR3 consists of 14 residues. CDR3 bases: TGTGCCAGCGCTACTGAGGACAGCATCTACGAGCAGTACTTC. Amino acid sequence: CASATEDSIYEQYF.

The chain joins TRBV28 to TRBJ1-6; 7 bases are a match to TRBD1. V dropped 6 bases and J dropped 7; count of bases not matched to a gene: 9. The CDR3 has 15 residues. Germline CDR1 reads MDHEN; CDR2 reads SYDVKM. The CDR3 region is CASRWSGTANSPLHF. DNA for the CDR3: TGTGCCAGCAGATGGTCCGGGACAGCAAATTCACCCCTCCACTTT.

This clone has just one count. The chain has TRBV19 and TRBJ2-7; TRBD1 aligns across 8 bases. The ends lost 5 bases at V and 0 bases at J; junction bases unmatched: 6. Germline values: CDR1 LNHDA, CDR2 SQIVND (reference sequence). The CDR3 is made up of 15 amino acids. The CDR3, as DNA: TGTGCCAGTAGTCTAGGACAGGGCCTCTCCTACGAGCAGTACTTC. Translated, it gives CASSLGQGLSYEQYF.

CDR3 region: CASSRRQGGGETQYF. DNA of the CDR3: TGCGCCAGCAGCCGCCGGCAGGGAGGGGGAGAGACCCAGTACTTC. V gene TRBV5-1 combines with J gene TRBJ2-5; maybe TRBD2 (7 bases). Trimming took 4 bases from V and 4 from J, leaving 17 bases between them. The CDR3 runs 15 residues. Germline-derived CDR1 and CDR2 are SGHRS and YFSETQ. Supplemented by reference TRBV5-1 and TRBJ2-5, the full variable domain reads KAGVTQTPRYLIKTRGQQVTLSCSPISGHRSVSWYQQTPGQGLQFLFEYFSETQRNKGNFPGRFSGRQFSNSRSEMNVSTLELGDSALYLCASSRRQGGGETQYFGPGTRLLVL.

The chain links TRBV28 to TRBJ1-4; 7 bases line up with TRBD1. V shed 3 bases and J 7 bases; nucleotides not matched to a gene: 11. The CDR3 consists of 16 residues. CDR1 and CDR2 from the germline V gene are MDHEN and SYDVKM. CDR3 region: CASSLGNRGWGEKLFF. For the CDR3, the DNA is TGTGCCAGCAGTTTGGGCAACAGGGGTTGGGGTGAAAAACTGTTTTTT.

In nucleotides, the CDR3 is TGTGCCAGCAGTAGCGGACAGCTTCACAATCAGCCCCAGCATTTT. Translated: CASSSGQLHNQPQHF. This chain connects TRBV28 to TRBJ1-5; D is perhaps TRBD1 (6 bases). CDR1 MDHEN and CDR2 SYDVKM come from the germline V gene. The germline V and J ends were trimmed by 5 bases and 3 bases, with 14 bases remaining between them. This CDR3 comprises 15 residues.

The CDR3 reads CARSRGWTGRLGGYTF. The CDR3 nucleotides read TGTGCCAGAAGCCGGGGCTGGACGGGGAGGTTGGGTGGCTACACCTTC. The rearrangement joins TRBV5-3 to TRBJ1-2; tentatively, D is TRBD1 (5 bases). TRBV5-3 is labeled an ORF, and its function is uncertain. This CDR3 has 16 residues. The germline V and J ends were trimmed by 4 bases and 7 bases, with 23 bases remaining between them.

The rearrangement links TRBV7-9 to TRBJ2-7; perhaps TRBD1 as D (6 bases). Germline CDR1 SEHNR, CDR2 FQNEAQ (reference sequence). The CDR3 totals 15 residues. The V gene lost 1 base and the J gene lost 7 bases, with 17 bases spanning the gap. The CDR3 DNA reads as TGTGCCAGCAGCTTAGATCTCGTACAGGGAAGAGAGCAGTACTTC. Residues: CASSLDLVQGREQYF.

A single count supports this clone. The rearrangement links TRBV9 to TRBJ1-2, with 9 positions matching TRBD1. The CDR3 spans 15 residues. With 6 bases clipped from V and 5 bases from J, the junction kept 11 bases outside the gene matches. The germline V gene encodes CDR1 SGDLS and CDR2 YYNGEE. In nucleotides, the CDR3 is TGTGCCAGCAAAGCCACCGGGACAGGGCTGTATGGCTACACCTTC. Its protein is CASKATGTGLYGYTF.

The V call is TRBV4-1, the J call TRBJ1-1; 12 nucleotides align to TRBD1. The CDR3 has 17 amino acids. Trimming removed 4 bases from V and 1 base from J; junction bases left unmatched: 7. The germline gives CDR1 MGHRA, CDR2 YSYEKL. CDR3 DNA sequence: TGCGCCAGCAGCCGATACGGGACAGGGGGCAGGAACACTGAAGCTTTCTTT. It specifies CASSRYGTGGRNTEAFF.

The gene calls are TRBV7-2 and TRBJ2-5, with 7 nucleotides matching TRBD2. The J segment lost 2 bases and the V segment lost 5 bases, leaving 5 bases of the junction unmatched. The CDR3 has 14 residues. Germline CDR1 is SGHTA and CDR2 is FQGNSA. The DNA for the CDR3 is TGTGCCAGCAGCCCGCGGGGGTTACAAGAGACCCAGTACTTC. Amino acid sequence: CASSPRGLQETQYF.

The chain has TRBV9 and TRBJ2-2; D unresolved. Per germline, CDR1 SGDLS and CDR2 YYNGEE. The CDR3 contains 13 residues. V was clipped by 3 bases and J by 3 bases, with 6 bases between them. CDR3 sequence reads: CASSDRYTGELFF. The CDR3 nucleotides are TGTGCCAGCAGCGATAGATACACCGGGGAGCTGTTTTTT.